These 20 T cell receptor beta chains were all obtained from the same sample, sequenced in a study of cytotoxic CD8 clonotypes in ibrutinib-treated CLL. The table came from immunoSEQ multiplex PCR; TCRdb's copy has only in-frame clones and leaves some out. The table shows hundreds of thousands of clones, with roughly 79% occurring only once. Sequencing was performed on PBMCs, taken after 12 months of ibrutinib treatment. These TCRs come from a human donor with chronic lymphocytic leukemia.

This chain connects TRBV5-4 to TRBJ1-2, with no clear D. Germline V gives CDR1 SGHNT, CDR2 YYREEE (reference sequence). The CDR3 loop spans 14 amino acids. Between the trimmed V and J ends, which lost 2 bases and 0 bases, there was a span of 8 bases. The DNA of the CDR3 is TGTGCCAGCAGCTTTGACGGGGCTAACTATGGCTACACCTTC. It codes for CASSFDGANYGYTF.

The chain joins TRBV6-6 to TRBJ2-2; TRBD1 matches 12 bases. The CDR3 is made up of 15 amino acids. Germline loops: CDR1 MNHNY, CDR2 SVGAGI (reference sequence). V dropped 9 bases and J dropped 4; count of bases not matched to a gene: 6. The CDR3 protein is CASGGQGAVTGELFF. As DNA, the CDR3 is TGTGCCAGTGGGGGACAGGGGGCGGTCACCGGGGAGCTGTTTTTT.

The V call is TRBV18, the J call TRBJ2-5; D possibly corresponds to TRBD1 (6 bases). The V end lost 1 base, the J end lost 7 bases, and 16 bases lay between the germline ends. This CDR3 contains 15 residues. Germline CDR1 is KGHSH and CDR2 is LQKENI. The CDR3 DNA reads TGTGCCAGCTCACCACTAGGCAGGACAGAGGGGACCCAGTACTTC. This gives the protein CASSPLGRTEGTQYF.

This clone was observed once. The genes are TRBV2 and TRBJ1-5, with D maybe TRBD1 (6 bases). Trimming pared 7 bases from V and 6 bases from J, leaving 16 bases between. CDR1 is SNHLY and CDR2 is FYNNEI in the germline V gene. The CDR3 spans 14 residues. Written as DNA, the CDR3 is TGTGCCAGCAATTCCTACAGGGACGGTCAGCCCCAGCATTTT. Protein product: CASNSYRDGQPQHF.

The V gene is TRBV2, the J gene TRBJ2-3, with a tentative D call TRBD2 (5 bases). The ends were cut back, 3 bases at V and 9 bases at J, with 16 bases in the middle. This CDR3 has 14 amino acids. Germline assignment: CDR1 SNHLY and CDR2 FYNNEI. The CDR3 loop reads CASSDSAGADTQYF. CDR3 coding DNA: TGTGCCAGCAGTGACAGTGCGGGTGCGGACACGCAGTATTTT.

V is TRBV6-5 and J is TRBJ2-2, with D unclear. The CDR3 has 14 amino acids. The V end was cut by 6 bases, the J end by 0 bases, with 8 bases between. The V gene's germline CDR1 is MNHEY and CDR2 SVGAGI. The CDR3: CASRRLTNTGELFF. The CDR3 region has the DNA TGTGCCAGCAGGCGCCTTACGAACACCGGGGAGCTGTTTTTT.

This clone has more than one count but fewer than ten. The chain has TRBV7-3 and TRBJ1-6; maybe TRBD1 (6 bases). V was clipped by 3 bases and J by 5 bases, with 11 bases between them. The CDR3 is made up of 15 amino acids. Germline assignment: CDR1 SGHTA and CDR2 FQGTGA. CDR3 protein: CASSFSGGDNSPLHF. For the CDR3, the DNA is TGTGCCAGCAGCTTTTCGGGGGGCGATAATTCACCCCTCCACTTT.

The CDR3 loop is CASSLGPEGAASTDTQYF. For the CDR3, the DNA is TGTGCCAGCAGCTTGGGGCCCGAGGGGGCGGCTAGCACAGATACGCAGTATTTT. The chain has TRBV5-8 and TRBJ2-3; TRBD1 matches 7 bases. Germline loops: CDR1 SGHTS, CDR2 YDEGEE. This CDR3 comprises 18 residues. The trim removed 0 bases at V and 0 bases at J, leaving 10 bases unmatched.

The CDR3 bases are TGTGCCAGCAGAGGAGGACAAATCACTGAAGCTTTCTTT. It encodes CASRGGQITEAFF. The chain recombines TRBV6-5 with TRBJ1-1; possibly TRBD1 for D (5 bases). This CDR3 contains 13 residues. Trimming cost V 6 bases and J 4 bases, with 12 bases left between them. Germline V gene sequence: CDR1 MNHEY, CDR2 SVGAGI.

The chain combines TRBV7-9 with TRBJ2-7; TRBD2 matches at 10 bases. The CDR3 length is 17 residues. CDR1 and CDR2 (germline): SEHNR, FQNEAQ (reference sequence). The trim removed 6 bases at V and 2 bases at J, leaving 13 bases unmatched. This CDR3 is CASSPSHAGTSAYEQYF. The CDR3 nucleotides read TGTGCCAGCAGTCCATCTCATGCCGGGACTAGCGCCTACGAGCAGTACTTC. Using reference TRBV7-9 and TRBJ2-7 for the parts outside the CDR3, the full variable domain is DTGVSQNPRHKITKRGQNVTFRCDPISEHNRLYWYRQTLGQGPEFLTYFQNEAQLEKSRLLSDRFSAERPKGSFSTLEIQRTEQGDSAMYLCASSPSHAGTSAYEQYFGPGTRLTVT.

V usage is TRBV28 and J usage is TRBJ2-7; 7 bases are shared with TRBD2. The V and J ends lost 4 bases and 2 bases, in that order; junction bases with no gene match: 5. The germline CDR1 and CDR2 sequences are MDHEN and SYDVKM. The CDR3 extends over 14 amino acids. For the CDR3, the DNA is TGTGCCAGCAGTTCGGTAGCGGGTGCCTACGAGCAGTACTTC. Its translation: CASSSVAGAYEQYF.

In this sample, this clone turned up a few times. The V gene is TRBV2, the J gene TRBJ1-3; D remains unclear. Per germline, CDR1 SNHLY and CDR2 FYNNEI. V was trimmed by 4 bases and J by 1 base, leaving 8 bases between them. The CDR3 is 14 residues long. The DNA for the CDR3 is TGTGCCAGCAGTGTAGGGAAGTCTGGAAACACCATATATTTT. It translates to CASSVGKSGNTIYF.

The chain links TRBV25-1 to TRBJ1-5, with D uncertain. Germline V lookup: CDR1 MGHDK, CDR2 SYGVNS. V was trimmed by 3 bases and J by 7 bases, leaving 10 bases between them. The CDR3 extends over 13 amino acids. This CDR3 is CASSDRPLQPQHF. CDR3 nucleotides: TGTGCCAGCAGTGATCGGCCTCTACAGCCCCAGCATTTT.

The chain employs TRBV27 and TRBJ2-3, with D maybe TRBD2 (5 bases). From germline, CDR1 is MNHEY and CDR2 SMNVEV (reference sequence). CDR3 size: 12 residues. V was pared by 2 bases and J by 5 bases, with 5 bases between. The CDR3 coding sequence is TGTGCCAGCAGTTTAGCGGGAGATACGCAGTATTTT. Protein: CASSLAGDTQYF.

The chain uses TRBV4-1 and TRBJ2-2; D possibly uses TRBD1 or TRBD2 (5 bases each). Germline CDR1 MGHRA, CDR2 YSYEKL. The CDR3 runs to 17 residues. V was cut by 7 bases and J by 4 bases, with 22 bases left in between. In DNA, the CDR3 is TGCGCCAGCACTGGGGGTCTTAGGAGTTCGAGCACCGGGGAGCTGTTTTTT. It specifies CASTGGLRSSSTGELFF.

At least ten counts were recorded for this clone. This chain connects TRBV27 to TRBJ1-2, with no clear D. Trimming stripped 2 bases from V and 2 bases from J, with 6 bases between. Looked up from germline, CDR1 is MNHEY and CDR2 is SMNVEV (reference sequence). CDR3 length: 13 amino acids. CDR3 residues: CASSLQANYGYTF. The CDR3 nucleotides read TGTGCCAGCAGTTTACAGGCCAACTATGGCTACACCTTC.

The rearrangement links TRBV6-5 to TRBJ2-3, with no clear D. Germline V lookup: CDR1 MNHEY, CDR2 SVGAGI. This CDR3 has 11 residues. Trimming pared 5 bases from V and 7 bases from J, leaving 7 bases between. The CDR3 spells CASSKGNTQYF. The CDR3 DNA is TGTGCCAGCAGTAAGGGAAATACGCAGTATTTT.

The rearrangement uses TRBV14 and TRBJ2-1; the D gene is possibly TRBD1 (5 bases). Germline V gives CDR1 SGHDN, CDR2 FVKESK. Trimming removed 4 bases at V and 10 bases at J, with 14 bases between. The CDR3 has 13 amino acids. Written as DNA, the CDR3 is TGTGCCAGCAGCCTCAGCCCCGCAGGGGAGCAGTTCTTC. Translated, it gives CASSLSPAGEQFF.

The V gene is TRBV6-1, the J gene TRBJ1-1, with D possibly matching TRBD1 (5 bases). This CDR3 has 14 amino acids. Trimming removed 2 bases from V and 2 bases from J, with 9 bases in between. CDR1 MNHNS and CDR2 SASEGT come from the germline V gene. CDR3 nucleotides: TGTGCCAGCAGTGAAACGGGGGGTAACACTGAAGCTTTCTTT. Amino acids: CASSETGGNTEAFF.

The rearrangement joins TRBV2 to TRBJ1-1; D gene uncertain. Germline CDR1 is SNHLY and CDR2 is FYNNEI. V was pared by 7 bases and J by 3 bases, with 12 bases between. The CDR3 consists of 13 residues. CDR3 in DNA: TGTGCCAGCAAGGTCGAAGTTTACACTGAAGCTTTCTTT. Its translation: CASKVEVYTEAFF.